This TCR beta chain was obtained from a study of CD8 T cells in ankylosing spondylitis. General observations from the study: The study identified a TCR beta motif of under ten highly homologous variants that appeared characteristic of ankylosing spondylitis blood.

The TCR beta libraries were generated through quantitative 5'-RACE incorporating molecular barcodes. TCRdb processed the 5' RACE reads anew with MiXCR; each CDR3 protein has one entry. The sample shows 500,000 to 650,000 distinct CDR3 sequences, about 5.7% of them seen only once. The table lists this clonotype with many counts. Its antigen is currently unknown. The CDR3 runs 14 residues. CDR1 is SGHTA, CDR2 FQGNSA, per germline. The V end was cut by 1 base, the J end by 6 bases, with 10 bases between. This receptor was obtained from a male donor with ankylosing spondylitis. This chain uses TRBV7-2 with TRBJ2-1; unclear D gene. The source material was blood, either unsorted or a sorted T cell fraction (not recorded which). The CDR3 coding sequence is TGTGCCAGCAGCTTAGATAGTTTTTCCAATGAGCAGTTCTTC. It specifies CASSLDSFSNEQFF.